This record looks at one T cell receptor beta chain sequence and its context. What it binds is not known. The record originates from a study of early T cells in non-severe SARS-CoV-2 infection. Study as a whole: The chains were unpaired, and the sequenced material was bulk RNA from unsorted whole blood.

Each single cDNA molecule received a unique molecular identifier. TCRdb analysed the 5' RACE reads with MiXCR anew, one entry per CDR3 protein. The sample records approximately 120,000 distinct CDR3 sequences, about 16% being singletons. Trimming removed 4 bases at V and 2 bases at J, with 10 bases between. Germline lookup yields CDR1 ENHRY and CDR2 SYGVKD. The CDR3 contains 14 residues. Broader study findings: There was a bias toward anti-spike CD8 responses in VDJdb matching, which missed private and CD4 specificities.

The source material was whole blood. V gene TRBV10-3 combines with J gene TRBJ2-3, with D tentatively TRBD2 (6 bases). This receptor was obtained from an adult who was a healthcare worker with PCR-confirmed SARS-CoV-2 infection or an uninfected control (not recorded which). CDR3 in DNA: TGTGCCATCAGTGGCGGGGACTCCACAGATACGCAGTATTTT. Its translation: CAISGGDSTDTQYF.